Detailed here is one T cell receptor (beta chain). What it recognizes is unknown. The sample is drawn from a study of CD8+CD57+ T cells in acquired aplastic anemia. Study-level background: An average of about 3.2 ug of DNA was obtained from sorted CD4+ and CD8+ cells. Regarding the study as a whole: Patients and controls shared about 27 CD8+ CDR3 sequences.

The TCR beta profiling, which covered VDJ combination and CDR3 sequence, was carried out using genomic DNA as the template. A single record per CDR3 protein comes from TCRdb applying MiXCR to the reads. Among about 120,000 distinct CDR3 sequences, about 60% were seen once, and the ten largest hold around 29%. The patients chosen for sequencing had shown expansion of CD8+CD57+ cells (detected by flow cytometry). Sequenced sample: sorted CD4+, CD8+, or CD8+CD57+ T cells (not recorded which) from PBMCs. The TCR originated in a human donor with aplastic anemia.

CDR3 nucleotides: TGTGCCAGCAGTGCAGGACAGACGATATACGAGCAGTACTTC. Translating gives CASSAGQTIYEQYF. The chain links TRBV2 to TRBJ2-7, with D possibly TRBD1 on 6 matching bases. CDR3 length: 14 residues. Per the germline V gene, CDR1 is SNHLY and CDR2 is FYNNEI. Trimming removed 4 bases at V and 4 bases at J, with 14 bases between.